One sample yielded the 30 T cell receptor beta chains listed below, sequenced in a study of cytomegalovirus exposure and HLA in healthy donors. The PCR ran on 60 Vbeta and 13 Jbeta primers. Clones were sequenced by immunoSEQ multiplex PCR, and TCRdb holds only the in-frame ones, with some missing. The sample records 85,000 to 90,000 clones, around four fifths being singletons. Material: PBMCs. Receptors originate from a man between 25 and 39 years old in good health and CMV-seronegative.

The V and J genes are TRBV7-9 and TRBJ1-1; D is uncertain. The CDR3 runs to 14 residues. V was trimmed by 0 bases and J by 9 bases, leaving 14 bases between them. The germline CDR1 and CDR2 sequences are SEHNR and FQNEAQ (reference sequence). The CDR3 protein is CASSLASKVAKAFF. The CDR3 region has the DNA TGTGCCAGCAGCTTAGCGTCGAAGGTAGCTAAAGCTTTCTTT.

The chain recombines TRBV2 with TRBJ1-2; TRBD1 agrees at 7 bases. The CDR3 has 14 residues. Germline lookup yields CDR1 SNHLY and CDR2 FYNNEI. The V gene end was trimmed by 5 bases and the J gene end by 4 bases; junction bases not matched to a gene: 7. The CDR3 DNA reads TGTGCCAGCAGTCTCGACAGGGATAGCTATGGCTACACCTTC. The encoded protein is CASSLDRDSYGYTF.

The rearrangement links TRBV7-3 to TRBJ2-1; D remains ambiguous. The CDR3 length is 11 residues. V lost 8 bases, J lost 7 bases, and 9 bases lay in between. CDR1 is SGHTA, CDR2 FQGTGA, per germline. CDR3 residues: CASGGGNEQFF. CDR3 sequence (DNA): TGTGCCAGCGGCGGTGGGAATGAGCAGTTCTTC.

J is TRBJ2-7 and V is TRBV12-5, with D possibly being TRBD2 (6 bases). The V end lost 5 bases, the J end lost 4 bases, and 15 bases lay between the germline ends. The CDR3 spans 14 residues. CDR1 LGHNT and CDR2 FRNRAP come from the germline V gene. CDR3 residues: CASGPGDGIYEQYF. The CDR3 coding sequence is TGTGCTAGTGGTCCGGGGGACGGAATTTACGAGCAGTACTTC.

The chain has TRBV30 and TRBJ2-1, with 7 positions matching TRBD1. CDR1 is GTSNPN, CDR2 SVGIG, per germline (reference sequence). CDR3 length: 14 amino acids. V dropped 7 bases and J dropped 8; count of bases not matched to a gene: 14. The CDR3 nucleotides are TGTGCCTCTACGGGACAGCTTTATGGGGATGAGCAGTTCTTC. It yields the protein CASTGQLYGDEQFF.

The CDR3 region is CASSLRGNTEAFF. As DNA, the CDR3 is TGTGCCAGCAGTCTCCGGGGGAACACTGAAGCTTTCTTT. The chain combines TRBV27 with TRBJ1-1; no reliable D call. Germline V gene lookup returns CDR1 MNHEY and CDR2 SMNVEV (reference sequence). CDR3 length: 13 amino acids. Trimming stripped 5 bases from V and 1 base from J, with 8 bases between.

The CDR3 sequence: CASSARDSLYEQYF. CDR3 sequence (DNA): TGTGCCAGCAGCGCCCGGGACAGCCTCTACGAGCAGTACTTC. The V call is TRBV7-9, the J call TRBJ2-7; 7 positions agree with TRBD1. The length of the CDR3 is 14 residues. Trimming cost V 5 bases and J 3 bases; bases outside gene matches: 7. The V gene's germline CDR1 is SEHNR and CDR2 FQNEAQ (reference sequence).

The chain couples TRBV6-1 to TRBJ1-5; weak D call: TRBD1 (6 bases). In germline, CDR1 is MNHNS, CDR2 SASEGT. Deletions cut 4 bases from V and 2 bases from J, with 18 bases between. This CDR3 comprises 17 residues. CDR3 DNA sequence: TGTGCCAGCAGTGGATACCGGGGGGGGCAGGGCAATCAGCCCCAGCATTTT. This sequence encodes CASSGYRGGQGNQPQHF.

This clone was found a few times. The rearrangement links TRBV2 to TRBJ2-7, with 9 bases fitting TRBD1. This CDR3 has 13 amino acids. Germline V gives CDR1 SNHLY, CDR2 FYNNEI. V shed 11 bases, J shed 1 base, and the junction held 6 bases outside the gene matches. The CDR3: CALSGQGSYEQYF. The CDR3 DNA reads as TGTGCCCTTTCCGGACAGGGGTCCTACGAGCAGTACTTC.

This CDR3 is CASSFAGDSPLHF. CDR3 nucleotide sequence: TGTGCCAGCAGCTTTGCCGGGGATTCACCCCTCCACTTT. The chain couples TRBV5-4 to TRBJ1-6; D not resolved. Trimming removed 2 bases from V and 8 bases from J, with 8 bases in between. CDR3 length: 13 residues. Germline CDR1 reads SGHNT; CDR2 reads YYREEE (reference sequence).

The V gene is TRBV5-4, the J gene TRBJ1-1, with a possible D match to TRBD1 (5 bases). This CDR3 comprises 14 residues. The V end was cut by 4 bases, the J end by 0 bases, with 10 bases between. In germline, CDR1 is SGHNT, CDR2 YYREEE (reference sequence). This CDR3 reads CASSPTTVNTEAFF. CDR3 DNA: TGTGCCAGCAGCCCGACGACAGTGAACACTGAAGCTTTCTTT.

V gene TRBV6-1 combines with J gene TRBJ1-2, with D tentatively TRBD1 (5 bases). CDR3 size: 14 residues. Germline CDR1 is MNHNS and CDR2 is SASEGT. V gave up 7 bases and J gave up 1 base, with 13 bases separating them. The CDR3 coding sequence is TGTGCCAGCATCGCTCTAGGGGATAACTATGGCTACACCTTC. Its protein product is CASIALGDNYGYTF.

The genes are TRBV7-6 and TRBJ2-3, with D possibly being TRBD2 (5 bases). The CDR3 loop spans 15 amino acids. The V gene lost 5 bases and the J gene lost 2 bases, with 14 bases spanning the gap. Looked up from germline, CDR1 is SGHVS and CDR2 is FNYEAQ. Written as DNA, the CDR3 is TGTGCCAGCAGCCGACAAGCGGAGATCACAGATACGCAGTATTTT. Encoded protein: CASSRQAEITDTQYF.

The chain couples TRBV7-9 to TRBJ1-1; 7 bases map to TRBD1. With V trimmed by 5 bases and J by 6 bases, 3 bases remained unmatched. The CDR3 runs 12 residues. CDR1 SEHNR and CDR2 FQNEAQ come from the germline V gene (reference sequence). DNA for the CDR3: TGTGCCAGCAGCGAACAGGGGTCTGAAGCTTTCTTT. Translated, it gives CASSEQGSEAFF.

V usage is TRBV27 and J usage is TRBJ2-7; 8 bases agree with TRBD1. The CDR3 is made up of 15 amino acids. With 3 bases clipped from V and 6 bases from J, the junction kept 10 bases outside the gene matches. CDR1 MNHEY and CDR2 SMNVEV come from the germline V gene (reference sequence). CDR3 nucleotide sequence: TGTGCCAGCAGTTTTCACGGACAGGGCAGTTCCGAGCAGTACTTC. Protein sequence: CASSFHGQGSSEQYF.

The V call is TRBV18, the J call TRBJ1-2, with a possible D match to TRBD1 (5 bases). The V end was cut by 4 bases, the J end by 7 bases, with 19 bases between. Germline V gene data show CDR1 as KGHSH and CDR2 as LQKENI. CDR3 length: 15 residues. CDR3 amino acids: CASSQDTGPRGGYTF. The CDR3 coding sequence is TGTGCCAGCTCACAGGACACAGGCCCTCGAGGTGGCTACACCTTC.

This rearrangement joins TRBV5-6 to TRBJ2-7; 10 positions match TRBD1. The V and J ends lost 0 bases and 2 bases, in that order; junction bases with no gene match: 5. CDR3 length: 16 residues. Germline CDR1 reads SGHDT; CDR2 reads YYEEEE. The CDR3 region is CASSLVGTGVPYEQYF. CDR3 nucleotide sequence: TGTGCCAGCAGCTTGGTTGGGACAGGGGTACCCTACGAGCAGTACTTC.

In the case of this clone: The conserved phenylalanine or tryptophan is not found at the CDR3 terminus, so this likely reflects a read error. The rearrangement uses TRBV6-5 and TRBJ1-1; 10 bases are shared with TRBD1. CDR3 size: 16 residues. Germline V gene sequence: CDR1 MNHEY, CDR2 SVGAGI. The V segment lost 2 bases and the J segment 1 base; nucleotides outside the gene matches: 4. CDR3 in amino acids: CASSYMDRGKNTEAFV. The CDR3 DNA reads TGTGCCAGCAGTTACATGGACAGGGGGAAGAACACTGAAGCTTTCGTT.

V gene TRBV5-1 combines with J gene TRBJ2-5, with TRBD2 matching over 11 bases. Germline V gene sequence: CDR1 SGHRS, CDR2 YFSETQ. The CDR3 has 14 amino acids. The J segment lost 1 base and the V segment lost 5 bases, leaving 1 base of the junction unmatched. The CDR3 DNA sequence: TGCGCCAGCAGTCTAGCGGGGGGCCAAGAGACCCAGTACTTC. Amino acids: CASSLAGGQETQYF.

The CDR3, as DNA: TGTGCCAGCAGTAGCGCAGCGGCTAATGAAAAACTGTTTTTT. This encodes CASSSAAANEKLFF. The rearrangement uses TRBV27 and TRBJ1-4; unclear D gene. From germline, CDR1 is MNHEY and CDR2 SMNVEV (reference sequence). Trimming stripped 5 bases from V and 3 bases from J, with 10 bases between. This CDR3 has 14 amino acids.

The chain is built from TRBV6-5 and TRBJ1-1, with 11 bases that match TRBD1. Trimming removed 7 bases from V and 11 bases from J; junction bases left unmatched: 12. Germline V gene data show CDR1 as MNHEY and CDR2 as SVGAGI. This CDR3 is 14 amino acids long. CDR3 protein: CASNIRDRGLGAFF. The CDR3 nucleotides are TGTGCCAGCAACATCCGGGACAGGGGGTTGGGGGCTTTCTTT.

V usage is TRBV29-1 and J usage is TRBJ1-1; 8 nucleotides line up with TRBD1. The V segment lost 7 bases and the J segment 0 bases; nucleotides outside the gene matches: 1. Looked up from germline, CDR1 is SQVTM and CDR2 is ANQGSEA. The CDR3 runs to 12 residues. CDR3 DNA sequence: TGCAGCGGGGACAGGATGAACACTGAAGCTTTCTTT. As protein: CSGDRMNTEAFF.

This sequence joins TRBV7-9 and TRBJ1-1, with 8 positions matching TRBD1. CDR3 length: 15 amino acids. V lost 3 bases, J lost 1 base, and 4 bases stayed unmatched. Germline CDR1 reads SEHNR; CDR2 reads FQNEAQ (reference sequence). Here the CDR3 DNA reads TGTGCCAGCAGCTTTTACAGGGGGGGGAACACTGAAGCTTTCTTT. Its protein is CASSFYRGGNTEAFF.

This clone was detected only once. V usage is TRBV18 and J usage is TRBJ2-3; 8 bases are a match to TRBD2. The CDR3 consists of 16 residues. With V trimmed by 3 bases and J by 1 base, 6 bases remained unmatched. From germline, CDR1 is KGHSH and CDR2 LQKENI. The CDR3 sequence: CASSPRGGPGTDTQYF. CDR3 bases: TGTGCCAGCTCACCTCGCGGGGGGCCGGGCACAGATACGCAGTATTTT.

CDR3 DNA sequence: TGCGCCAGCAGTGATTCGGGGGGGTCCACAGATACGCAGTATTTT. Translated: CASSDSGGSTDTQYF. The V and J genes are TRBV10-2 and TRBJ2-3, with 8 nucleotides matching TRBD2. Germline CDR1 WSHSY, CDR2 SAAADI. Losses at the gene ends were 3 bases for V and 2 bases for J; bases not matched to a gene: 4. The CDR3 is made up of 15 amino acids.

This chain links TRBV5-1 with TRBJ1-1, with TRBD1 matching 11 bases. CDR3 length equals 14 residues. The V and J ends lost 4 bases and 5 bases, in that order; junction bases with no gene match: 4. Per the germline V gene, CDR1 is SGHRS and CDR2 is YFSETQ. Written as DNA, the CDR3 is TGCGCCAGCAGCCAAGGACAGGGGGCGACTGAAGCTTTCTTT. Its translation: CASSQGQGATEAFF.

The V and J genes are TRBV14 and TRBJ1-1; D is possibly TRBD1 (6 bases). The germline V gene has CDR1 SGHDN and CDR2 FVKESK. CDR3 size: 15 residues. V lost 5 bases, J lost 3 bases, and 16 bases lay in between. The CDR3 sequence is CASSRGTGMYTEAFF. The CDR3 DNA reads TGTGCCAGCAGCAGGGGCACAGGGATGTACACTGAAGCTTTCTTT.

The chain couples TRBV19 to TRBJ1-1, with 7 positions matching TRBD1. The CDR3 covers 17 residues. The V gene's germline CDR1 is LNHDA and CDR2 SQIVND (reference sequence). V shed 2 bases, J shed 6 bases, and the junction held 15 bases outside the gene matches. The CDR3: CASSIIGGRQGWAEAFF. The CDR3 DNA sequence: TGTGCCAGTAGTATAATAGGGGGCCGACAGGGTTGGGCTGAAGCTTTCTTT.

The chain has TRBV7-7 and TRBJ1-1; D unclear. V lost 3 bases to trimming and J lost 1 base, with 6 bases between them. The CDR3 length is 13 residues. CDR1 is SSHAT and CDR2 is FNYEAQ in the germline V gene (reference sequence). CDR3 coding DNA: TGTGCCAGCAGCTTGTGGGCGAACACTGAAGCTTTCTTT. Amino acids: CASSLWANTEAFF. The whole variable domain, filled in from reference TRBV7-7 and TRBJ1-1, reads GAGVSQSPRYKVTKRGQDVTLRCDPISSHATLYWYQQALGQGPEFLTYFNYEAQPDKSGLPSDRFSAERPEGSISTLTIQRTEQRDSAMYRCASSLWANTEAFFGQGTRLTVV.

This chain joins TRBV6-1 and TRBJ1-2; TRBD1 matches 7 bases. V gave up 6 bases and J gave up 4 bases; unmatched junction bases: 5. In germline, CDR1 is MNHNS, CDR2 SASEGT. The CDR3 is made up of 13 amino acids. The CDR3 sequence is CASRNRDSYGYTF. CDR3 in DNA: TGTGCCAGCAGGAACCGGGACAGCTATGGCTACACCTTC.